The TCR beta chain under discussion was sequenced for a study of beta chain features in type 1 diabetes. Concerning this clone: Its specificity is not known.

As every portion of the isolated RNA was reverse transcribed, the sequencing read expressed TCRB transcripts. Sequencing of stem cell-like memory T cell samples yielded approximately 1 million reads on average. Clones were read by immunoSEQ multiplex PCR, and TCRdb kept only the in-frame ones, dropping some. Of 10,000 to 15,000 clones listed, 46% are singletons. The CDR3 is made up of 12 amino acids. Germline CDR1 SGHAT, CDR2 FQNNGV. V was trimmed by 1 base and J by 9 bases, leaving 7 bases between them. Study outcomes and limitations: Shorter TCRB CDR3s, moderately but significantly so, marked every one of the four CD4+ subsets in Type 1 diabetes patients.

Sequencing used stem cell memory CD4+ T cells from blood. The TCR originated in a man between 18 and 29 years old in good health. The chain joins TRBV11-2 to TRBJ2-1; D is undetermined. The CDR3 reads CASSLVVGEQFF. In DNA form, the CDR3 reads TGTGCCAGCAGCTTAGTAGTTGGTGAGCAGTTCTTC.